A single sample gave rise to the 6 T cell receptor beta chains below, sequenced in a study of T-cell memory formation after mild COVID-19. TCRdb re-called the 5' RACE reads through MiXCR, storing one row per CDR3 protein. The repertoire consists of a few hundred thousand distinct CDR3 sequences, with around a fifth occurring once and the leading ten covering roughly a fifth. The specimen sequenced was PBMCs or a T cell subset sorted from them (not recorded which). The source of these receptors is a man between 18 and 29 years old who had mild COVID-19 (a few samples of this study predate the infection). Cell type and time point are not known.

This clonotype has at least ten counts. The genes are TRBV7-2 and TRBJ2-3, with D unclear. The CDR3 totals 13 residues. V lost 5 bases and J 6 bases, leaving 12 bases between the germline ends. Looked up from germline, CDR1 is SGHTA and CDR2 is FQGNSA. CDR3 sequence reads: CASSRTHRDTQYF. The CDR3 DNA reads TGTGCCAGCAGCCGCACCCACCGGGATACGCAGTATTTT. The full variable domain, its missing parts supplied by reference TRBV7-2 and TRBJ2-3, is GAGVSQSPSNKVTEKGKDVELRCDPISGHTALYWYRQSLGQGLEFLIYFQGNSAPDKSGLPSDRFSAERTGGSVSTLTIQRTQQEDSAVYLCASSRTHRDTQYFGPGTRLTVL.

The CDR3 reads CASSSWTGRPGYTF. The CDR3 region has the DNA TGTGCCAGCAGTTCCTGGACAGGGCGACCGGGCTACACCTTC. V is TRBV6-6 and J is TRBJ1-2, with 8 nucleotides matching TRBD1. CDR1 is MNHNY and CDR2 is SVGAGI in the germline V gene (reference sequence). The length of the CDR3 is 14 residues. With V trimmed by 4 bases and J by 8 bases, 9 bases remained unmatched.

In its sample, this clonotype was seen many times. The chain uses TRBV7-8 and TRBJ1-2; no firm D call. Trimming took 1 base from V and 1 from J, leaving 4 bases between them. CDR3 length: 13 residues. Germline V lookup: CDR1 SGHVS, CDR2 FQNEAQ. The CDR3, as DNA: TGTGCCAGCAGCTTAGGAGATAACTATGGCTACACCTTC. Its translation is CASSLGDNYGYTF.

The chain employs TRBV15 and TRBJ2-3; D is unclear. Germline loops: CDR1 LNHNV, CDR2 YYDKDF (reference sequence). CDR3 length: 15 residues. Trimming stripped 0 bases from V and 2 bases from J, with 9 bases between. CDR3 nucleotides: TGTGCCACCAGCAGAGATAGAGAAACCACAGATACGCAGTATTTT. This gives the protein CATSRDRETTDTQYF.

The chain has TRBV9 and TRBJ2-3, with 13 bases fitting TRBD2. The CDR3 consists of 17 residues. The J segment lost 3 bases and the V segment lost 4 bases, leaving 8 bases of the junction unmatched. Germline V gives CDR1 SGDLS, CDR2 YYNGEE. Written as DNA, the CDR3 is TGTGCCAGCAGCCTCTCCGGGACTAGCGGGGCTACAGATACGCAGTATTTT. Amino acids: CASSLSGTSGATDTQYF.

The J gene is TRBJ2-5, the V gene TRBV20-1; no clear D gene. The CDR3 runs 14 residues. The germline V gene has CDR1 DFQATT and CDR2 SNEGSKA (reference sequence). Trimming removed 0 bases at V and 2 bases at J, with 10 bases between. The CDR3, as DNA: TGCAGTGCTAGAGATGTGGGTTGGCAAGAGACCCAGTACTTC. Translating it yields CSARDVGWQETQYF.